The clone carrying this T cell receptor beta chain has at least ten counts. Time point reported: newly diagnosed GD, antithyroid drugs for less than 3 months. Extracted PBMC RNA gave rise to the TCR library. Building the TCR beta libraries relied on iRepertoire HTBI primers, and CDR3 regions underwent Arm-PCR. TCRdb re-called the multiplex PCR reads through MiXCR, storing one row per CDR3 protein. The repertoire holds under 250,000 distinct CDR3 sequences, with roughly 19% as singletons. The data were obtained in a study of regulatory T cells in long-lasting Graves disease. This sample was also put to use in a study of T cells in Graves' hyperthyroidism and ophthalmopathy. That investigation notes: Calling Graves' hyperthyroidism stable meant ophthalmopathy did not progress within 18 months.

This clonotype was obtained from a woman aged 25 to 39 with Graves disease. Sequenced here: peripheral blood mononuclear cells (PBMCs), sampled at new diagnosis, from a patient treated with antithyroid drugs.

This CDR3 reads CASTPPEGWSAEAFF. CDR3 coding DNA: TGTGCCAGCACCCCACCCGAGGGCTGGAGCGCTGAAGCTTTCTTT. The chain employs TRBV7-8 and TRBJ1-1; D gene uncertain. The germline gives CDR1 SGHVS, CDR2 FQNEAQ. The CDR3 consists of 15 residues. V was clipped by 7 bases and J by 6 bases, with 21 bases between them. Full variable domain (remainder filled in from reference TRBV7-8 and TRBJ1-1): GAGVSQSPRYKVAKRGQDVALRCDPISGHVSLFWYQQALGQGPEFLTYFQNEAQLDKSGLPSDRFFAERPEGSVSTLKIQRTQQEDSAVYLCASTPPEGWSAEAFFGQGTRLTVV.